This TCR beta chain was sequenced for a study of blood T cell repertoires in COVID-19. At the level of the study: Sites in the United States, Italy and Spain provided acute and convalescent COVID-19 samples.

CDR3 length: 16 residues. V shed 3 bases, J shed 4 bases, and the junction held 9 bases outside the gene matches. The germline V gene encodes CDR1 MDHEN and CDR2 SYDVKM. As processed by the authors: Amplified reference gene primers provided the basis for estimating nucleated cell counts. The assay was immunoSEQ multiplex PCR, and TCRdb's table has in-frame clones only and misses some. V, J and clone size are those of that table, while D and trimming were read from the DNA. The data show 62,000 or so clones, with around 85% seen just once and over 1.1% held by the top ten. The TCR comes from a woman in her sixties or seventies with acute or convalescent COVID-19. This sequence joins TRBV28 and TRBJ1-2; 9 bases are shared with TRBD1. The sequencing input was peripheral blood. The CDR3 here is CASSFLTGGYLYGYTF. In DNA form, the CDR3 reads TGTGCCAGCAGTTTTCTAACAGGGGGCTACCTCTATGGCTACACCTTC.